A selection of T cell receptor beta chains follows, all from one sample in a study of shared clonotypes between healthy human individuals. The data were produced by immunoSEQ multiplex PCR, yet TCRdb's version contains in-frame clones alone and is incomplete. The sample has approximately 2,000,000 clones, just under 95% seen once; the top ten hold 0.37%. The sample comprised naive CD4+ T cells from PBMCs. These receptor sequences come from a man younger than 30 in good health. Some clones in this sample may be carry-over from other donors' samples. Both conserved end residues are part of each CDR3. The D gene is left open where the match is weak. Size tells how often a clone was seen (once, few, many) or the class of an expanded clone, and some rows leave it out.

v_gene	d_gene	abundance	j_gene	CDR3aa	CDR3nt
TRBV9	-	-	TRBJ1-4	CASSARGTAGEKLFF	TGTGCCAGCAGCGCTCGAGGGACGGCGGGTGAAAAACTGTTTTTT
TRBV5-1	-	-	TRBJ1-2	CASSSGSGKNGYTF	TGCGCCAGCTCATCGGGCAGCGGCAAAAATGGCTACACCTTC
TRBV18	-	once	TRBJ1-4	CASSPGQPGGNEKLFF	TGTGCCAGCTCACCAGGACAACCGGGCGGAAATGAAAAACTGTTTTTT
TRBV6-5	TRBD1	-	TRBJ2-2	CASSYRGTATGELFF	TGTGCCAGCAGTTACAGGGGGACAGCCACCGGGGAGCTGTTTTTT
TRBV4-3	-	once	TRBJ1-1	CASSQDSGTNTEAFF	TGCGCCAGCAGCCAAGATTCAGGGACGAACACTGAAGCTTTCTTT
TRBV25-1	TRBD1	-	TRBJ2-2	CASSARTGANTGELFF	TGTGCCAGCAGTGCCCGGACAGGGGCGAACACCGGGGAGCTGTTTTTT
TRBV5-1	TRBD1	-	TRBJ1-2	CASRTGTNYGYTF	TGCGCCAGTAGGACAGGTACGAACTATGGCTACACCTTC
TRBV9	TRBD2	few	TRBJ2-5	CASSPREGVWYF	TGTGCCAGCAGCCCTCGGGAGGGAGTGTGGTACTTC
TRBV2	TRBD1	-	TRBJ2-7	CASSPRQGAYEQYF	TGTGCCAGCAGTCCACGACAGGGCGCCTACGAGCAGTACTTC
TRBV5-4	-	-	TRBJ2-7	CASSPGGSTVNEQYF	TGTGCCAGCAGTCCTGGGGGTAGCACGGTAAACGAGCAGTACTTC
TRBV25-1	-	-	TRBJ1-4	CASSPHNEKLFF	TGTGCCAGCAGTCCTCACAATGAAAAACTGTTTTTT
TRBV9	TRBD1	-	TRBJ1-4	CASSARTGVEKLFF	TGTGCCAGCAGCGCTAGAACAGGGGTTGAAAAACTGTTTTTT
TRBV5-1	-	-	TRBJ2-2	CASSFGTHTGELFF	TGCGCCAGCAGCTTTGGGACCCATACCGGGGAGCTGTTTTTT
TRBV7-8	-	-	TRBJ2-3	CASSRGVSTDTQYF	TGTGCCAGCAGCCGAGGGGTTAGCACAGATACGCAGTATTTT
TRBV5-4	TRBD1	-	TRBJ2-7	CASSLKQGNSYEQYF	TGTGCCAGCAGCTTGAAACAGGGGAACTCCTACGAGCAGTACTTC
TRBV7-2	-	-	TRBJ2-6	CASSLKRGSYSGANVLTF	TGTGCCAGCAGCTTGAAGAGGGGAAGTTACTCTGGGGCCAACGTCCTGACTTTC
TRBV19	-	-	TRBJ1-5	CASSFDQRVTGNQPQHF	TGTGCCAGTAGTTTCGATCAACGCGTTACCGGCAATCAGCCCCAGCATTTT
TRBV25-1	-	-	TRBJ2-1	CASSEADSPGNEQFF	TGTGCCAGCAGTGAAGCGGACAGCCCCGGCAATGAGCAGTTCTTC
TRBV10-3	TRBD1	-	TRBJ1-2	CATQSRTGYGYTF	TGTGCCACCCAATCAAGGACAGGGTATGGCTACACCTTC
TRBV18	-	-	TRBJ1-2	CASSPAPGDYGYTF	TGTGCCAGCTCACCGGCTCCGGGTGACTATGGCTACACCTTC
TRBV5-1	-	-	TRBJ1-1	CASSLSGDGTEAFF	TGCGCCAGCAGCTTATCAGGGGACGGCACTGAAGCTTTCTTT
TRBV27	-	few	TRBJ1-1	CASSTWGSLLNTEAFF	TGTGCCAGCAGTACGTGGGGCTCTCTTTTGAACACTGAAGCTTTCTTT
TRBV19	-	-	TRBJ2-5	CASSIPGLGTQYF	TGTGCCAGTAGTATCCCGGGGTTGGGGACCCAGTACTTC
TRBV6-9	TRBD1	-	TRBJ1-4	CASITPGQEATNEKLFF	TGTGCCAGCATAACACCGGGACAGGAGGCAACTAATGAAAAACTGTTTTTT
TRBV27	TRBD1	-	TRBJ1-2	CASSLQTGDYGYTF	TGTGCCAGCAGTTTACAGACAGGGGACTATGGCTACACCTTC
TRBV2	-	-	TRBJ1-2	CASSEAGKDYGYTF	TGTGCCAGCAGTGAAGCGGGAAAGGACTATGGCTACACCTTC
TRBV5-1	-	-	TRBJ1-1	CASSLAQGVGTEAFF	TGCGCCAGCAGCTTGGCCCAGGGCGTTGGCACTGAAGCTTTCTTT
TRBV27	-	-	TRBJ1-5	CASSLEGKSPQHF	TGTGCCAGCAGTTTGGAGGGAAAGTCACCCCAGCATTTT
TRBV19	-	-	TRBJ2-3	CASSSVKAGSRLDTQYF	TGTGCCAGTAGTTCCGTCAAAGCGGGCTCGCGGCTGGATACGCAGTATTTT
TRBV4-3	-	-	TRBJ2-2	CASSQALVSGTGELFF	TGCGCCAGCAGCCAAGCTTTGGTTTCTGGGACCGGGGAGCTGTTTTTT
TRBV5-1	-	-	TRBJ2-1	CASSSSALVTPASRGNEQFF	TGCGCCAGCAGCTCTTCGGCCCTAGTTACTCCCGCTAGTCGGGGCAATGAGCAGTTCTTC
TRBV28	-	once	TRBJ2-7	CASSPTGQGVHEQYF	TGTGCCAGCAGTCCTACAGGGCAGGGCGTACACGAGCAGTACTTC
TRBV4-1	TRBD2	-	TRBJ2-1	CASSQEELAGLGGEQFF	TGCGCCAGCAGCCAAGAGGAACTAGCGGGTTTGGGCGGTGAGCAGTTCTTC
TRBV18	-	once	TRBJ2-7	CASSPEGGAYEQYF	TGTGCCAGCTCACCAGAGGGGGGAGCCTACGAGCAGTACTTC
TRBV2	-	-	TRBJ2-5	CASSEPFRAGQETQYF	TGTGCCAGCAGCGAGCCTTTCAGGGCCGGCCAAGAGACCCAGTACTTC
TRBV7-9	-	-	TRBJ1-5	CASSEQGSNQPQHF	TGTGCCAGCAGCGAACAGGGTAGCAATCAGCCCCAGCATTTT
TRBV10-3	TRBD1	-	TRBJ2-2	CAIRSGQGVGSRELFF	TGTGCCATCAGATCCGGACAGGGTGTTGGAAGCAGGGAGCTGTTTTTT
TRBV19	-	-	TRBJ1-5	CASSGDYSNQPQHF	TGTGCCAGTAGCGGGGATTATAGCAATCAGCCCCAGCATTTT
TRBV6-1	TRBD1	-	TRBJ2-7	CASSRGSEQYF	TGTGCCAGCAGCAGGGGGTCCGAGCAGTACTTC
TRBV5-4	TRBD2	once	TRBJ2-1	CASSHRTSGNNEQFF	TGTGCCAGCAGCCACCGGACTAGCGGGAACAATGAGCAGTTCTTC
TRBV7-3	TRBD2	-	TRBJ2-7	CASSLQLAGIYEQYF	TGTGCCAGCAGCCTACAGCTAGCGGGGATCTACGAGCAGTACTTC